This T cell receptor (beta chain) was captured by sequencing in a study of brain T cells in children with intractable seizures (dated by TCRdb to the early 2020s). For the wider study: A NanoString immunology panel was first used to screen resected brain tissue from about 53 pediatric epilepsy surgery cases for immune gene transcripts. Among the roughly 12 selected surgery cases, pre-surgery blood was additionally sequenced for eight, leaving four cases with brain tissue only.

From the cysteine through the phenylalanine, the CDR3 covers 16 amino acids. Left in the record is the CDR3 DNA by itself, 48 bases read in frame from the first base. CDR1 MGHRA and CDR2 YSYEKL were looked up in the germline V gene. TCR beta chain sequences were generated from genomic DNA using the immunoSEQ assay. The source study handled its data this way. Any CDR3 sequence that did not begin with the conserved framework cysteine at position 104 was removed by hand. Clonality was calculated as one minus the normalized Shannon's Diversity Index, with values ranging from 0 (maximal diversity) to 1 (oligoclonal). Chi-squared comparison-of-proportions tests were used to check whether the frequency of the same CDR3 differed between samples, for example brain versus blood. Public clonotypes were identified by searching immuneACCESS, and similarity to known antiviral clonotypes was assessed with the VDJdb browser. This immuneACCESS table, as held by TCRdb, lists in-frame sequences with V and J called but not all clones. Of the missing ones, under half trace to an unresolved V gene in checked studies; the others have no known cause. V, J and clone size were drawn from that table, and D and trimming were deduced from the DNA. For this sample the table gives some 76,000 clones, of which under 95% were detected only once. The leading ten clones occupy less than 2% of the sample.

Sample time point, as interpreted from the label and publication: resected brain tissue, or blood drawn just prior to surgery. The surgery cases with the highest brain T cell transcript signatures were chosen for TCR beta chain sequencing of brain tissue, and also of blood when blood was available. Prior to surgery, the patients had been treated with at least one anti-epileptic drug. TCR-sequenced patients were children with drug-resistant epilepsy due to tuberous sclerosis complex, focal cortical dysplasia, Rasmussen encephalitis or hemimegalencephaly. Bulk genomic DNA was isolated from unsorted brain tissue and whole blood using the Monarch genomic DNA purification kit. Regarding this clone: This receptor's antigen is unknown. Mismatch with germline at one junction end may stem from a read error.

Results and caveats for the whole study, not just this receptor: Because pre- and post-surgery blood were sequenced to different depths, clones absent from the pre-surgery sample may reflect undersampling. Viral specificity was inferred solely from CDR3 sequence similarity, and the HCMV serostatus of the patients was not known.

Material: peripheral blood, obtained at surgery. The clonotype was recovered from a boy in the first two years of life with tuberous sclerosis and intractable seizures. The receptor chain draws on TRBV4-1 and TRBJ2-1; 10 bases in the junction line up with TRBD2. CDR3 protein: CASSQEWASGGPAGVF. The DNA sequence follows: TGCGCCAGCAGCCAAGAGTGGGCTAGCGGGGGCCCAGCGGGGGTCTTC.